This record concerns one T cell receptor beta chain sequence. Data came from immunoSEQ multiplex PCR; TCRdb stores just in-frame clones and leaves some out. The table includes under 250,000 clones, just under 85% detected once. Germline values: CDR1 LNHNV, CDR2 YYDKDF (reference sequence). The V end lost 2 bases, the J end lost 4 bases, and 16 bases lay between the germline ends. There are 16 residues in the CDR3. The sample belongs to a study of blood T cell repertoires in COVID-19. Across the whole study: Samples taken during acute and convalescent COVID-19 were collected in the United States, Italy and Spain.

The clonotype originates from a woman in her forties or fifties with active or convalescent COVID-19. The rearrangement joins TRBV15 to TRBJ2-3; D is undetermined. The sequenced sample was peripheral blood. For the CDR3, the DNA is TGTGCCACCAGCAGACCTAATGACTCTCCGGCAGATACGCAGTATTTT. Translating gives CATSRPNDSPADTQYF.